Listed below are T cell receptor beta chains from one sample, sequenced in a study of molecular identifiers for immune sequencing clone quantification. TCRdb reanalysed the PCR reads using MiXCR and keeps one entry per CDR3 protein. Of hundreds of thousands of distinct CDR3 sequences listed, roughly 24% are singletons. Material: naive CD8+ T cells from blood, with Jurkat cell RNA spiked in. The receptor set was obtained from a human donor in good health. Some libraries in this study had Jurkat cell RNA spiked in. The conserved cysteine and the conserved F or W are not part of the CDR3 here.

V,J,CDR3
TRBV7-9,TRBJ2-7,ASSSHGGGSPLLGREQY
TRBV7-9,TRBJ2-5,ASSPRGGETQY
TRBV5-1,TRBJ2-7,ASSLNGLRDEQY
TRBV12-3/TRBV12-4,TRBJ2-1,ASSPTGSPHNEQF
TRBV10-2,TRBJ1-1,ASTGTGPGNTEAF
TRBV6-2/TRBV6-3,TRBJ1-2,ASTLRDSRFLYGYT
TRBV5-1,TRBJ2-7,ASSLTLTPASYEQY
TRBV21-1,TRBJ2-3,DSSKRAGITDTQY
TRBV29-1,TRBJ2-7,SVEPGTGGYERY
TRBV27,TRBJ2-3,ASSHRLAGGTDTQY
TRBV2,TRBJ2-1,ASSDSYIYNEQF
TRBV2,TRBJ1-5,ASRGPFSNQPQH
TRBV28,TRBJ1-5,ASSLWGTGDVGNQPQH
TRBV5-3,TRBJ2-3,ASSPKTGSDISTDTQY
TRBV29-1,TRBJ1-1,SGGQGTEAF
TRBV27,TRBJ2-7,ASSCGGAEYEQY
TRBV20-1,TRBJ2-3,SAVDRESTDTQY
TRBV12-3/TRBV12-4,TRBJ2-7,ASRGPEAYEQY
TRBV11-2,TRBJ2-5,ASSLELAARETQY
TRBV12-3/TRBV12-4,TRBJ2-1,ASSPHGRSYNEQF
TRBV10-3,TRBJ2-5,AISDRDYQETQY
TRBV5-4,TRBJ2-4,ASSLSDPGVLAKNIQY
TRBV24-1,TRBJ2-7,ATSAQGAYEQY
TRBV30,TRBJ2-1,AWTPGLANNEQF
TRBV10-3,TRBJ2-7,AITGAEGYEQY
TRBV27,TRBJ1-5,ASRTTGYSNQPQH
TRBV29-1,TRBJ2-7,SVEGAQGRGPYEQY
TRBV12-3/TRBV12-4,TRBJ2-5,ASRAGLGLQETQY
TRBV4-2,TRBJ2-1,ANKLRDRLYNEQF
TRBV5-1,TRBJ1-1,ASSPRGQGERDTEAF
TRBV6-1,TRBJ2-7,ASSEIGELYEQY
TRBV27,TRBJ2-3,ASSSGVRTDTQY
TRBV4-3,TRBJ1-1,ASSQDLQGSFTHFEAF
TRBV6-2/TRBV6-3,TRBJ2-7,ATRDFYYEQY
TRBV4-1,TRBJ1-5,ASSHPGQNQPQH
TRBV15,TRBJ2-7,ATSRDLPGGGDSSYEQY
TRBV12-3/TRBV12-4,TRBJ2-3,ASSLGTGLDTQY
TRBV6-5,TRBJ2-7,ASSSPDPAVGQY
TRBV29-1,TRBJ2-5,SAEGPRGAQY
TRBV9,TRBJ2-2,ASSVVAGSNTGELF
TRBV2,TRBJ1-5,ASSLGTAGNQPQH
TRBV20-1,TRBJ1-1,SAREGQSTEAF
TRBV4-2,TRBJ1-4,ASSQDPTALGEKLL
TRBV20-1,TRBJ1-1,SARDRQRGVYATEAF
TRBV5-1,TRBJ2-6,ASSFRTTQRANVLT
TRBV19,TRBJ2-2,ASSWGGPPGELF
TRBV2,TRBJ1-4,ASKEGATNEKLF
TRBV7-2,TRBJ2-1,ASSLLWNEQF
TRBV6-6,TRBJ2-3,ASSLSSGSPDTQY
TRBV20-1,TRBJ2-7,SARTSGSPYEQY
TRBV20-1,TRBJ2-6,SARVRQRDTGANVLT